This entry features one T cell receptor (beta chain) sequence. This sample is part of a study of blood T cell repertoires in COVID-19. Per the original methods: It was from reference gene primer amplification that nucleated cell counts were estimated. Data came from immunoSEQ multiplex PCR; TCRdb stores just in-frame clones and leaves some out. Clone size and V and J calls were adopted from that table, with D and trimming inferred from the DNA. Of approximately 360,000 clones listed, roughly 87% were seen once; the top ten hold about 5%. Germline CDR1 LNHNV, CDR2 YYDKDF (reference sequence). Germline trimming cut 1 base from V and 10 bases from J; bases unmatched to any gene: 15. The CDR3 is 16 residues long.

The sequence came from a woman aged 45-65 years who had recovered from COVID-19. The chain employs TRBV15 and TRBJ1-1; 7 nucleotides match TRBD1. Sequencing was done on a sample of PBMCs or T cells enriched from blood (not recorded which). CDR3 sequence reads: CATSRGTRDRGLRAFF. CDR3 in DNA: TGTGCCACCAGCAGAGGGACCCGGGACAGAGGATTAAGAGCTTTCTTT.